This paragraph covers one T cell receptor (beta chain) sequence. The data stem from a study of blood T cell repertoires in COVID-19. Looked up from germline, CDR1 is MGHRA and CDR2 is YSYEKL. The length of the CDR3 is 16 residues. J lost 5 bases, V lost 2 bases, and 6 bases had no gene match. The data were produced by immunoSEQ multiplex PCR, yet TCRdb's version contains in-frame clones alone and is incomplete. The sample carries more than 150,000 clones, roughly 92% recorded once. Sequencing used peripheral blood. The clonotype comes from a man aged 25 to 40 with COVID-19, enrolled during active disease. This chain joins TRBV4-1 and TRBJ2-3, with 11 positions matching TRBD2. CDR3 residues: CASSQPRLAGRDTQYF. As DNA, the CDR3 is TGCGCCAGCAGCCAACCGAGACTAGCGGGGAGAGATACGCAGTATTTT.